Below, 20 T cell receptor beta chains from the same sample are listed, as sequenced in a study of CD8+ T cells in alopecia areata. In each case, RNA was isolated and then reverse transcribed into cDNA as the sequencing template. Assay used: immunoSEQ multiplex PCR; TCRdb lists only in-frame clones, some missing. The sample is made up of more than 250,000 clones, none counted only once. Markers used for sorting pooled cutaneous lymph node cells were CD4, CD8alpha, NKG2D, NKG2ACE and others. Sequencing was carried out using CD4+ T cells sorted from a lymph node. The source is a C3H/HeJ mouse with alopecia areata. Mice of this strain are of MHC haplotype H2-k.

With respect to this clone: Mouse gene names and germline throughout. CDR3 DNA (partial): TGTGCCAGCAGTTGGGACATCCAAGAC. Translated, it gives CASSWDIQD. The whole CDR3 protein is CASSWDIQDTQYF. The chain recombines TRBV14 with TRBJ2-5, with D possibly being TRBD1 (6 bases). The CDR3 end is not reached by the read, which stops 4 residues before it; the germline J gene fills it in. This CDR3 spans 13 amino acids. The germline gives CDR1 SGHDT, CDR2 FRDEAV. V lost 3 bases and J 2 bases, leaving 7 bases between the germline ends.

Concerning this clone: Gene names and germline refer to mouse. The read is 4 residues too short to cover the CDR3 end, so that end is filled in from the germline J gene. The chain carries TRBV13-1 and TRBJ2-5, with D maybe TRBD1 (6 bases). V was shortened by 4 bases and J by 3 bases, with 9 bases between the two germline ends. This CDR3 is 13 amino acids long. CDR1 and CDR2 from the germline V gene are NSHNY and SYGAGN. CDR3 DNA (partial): TGTGCCAGCAGTACGGGACAACAAGAC. This encodes CASSTGQQD. The whole CDR3 protein is CASSTGQQDTQYF.

This clone was seen a few times. Here the gene names and germline are mouse. CDR3 region: CTCSAEGQAEQFF. The part of the CDR3 DNA that was read is TGCACCTGCAGTGCAGAGGGACAAGCT. The chain combines TRBV1 with TRBJ2-1, with TRBD1 as a possible D gene (6 bases). The read ends 4 residues early relative to the CDR3; the germline J gene fills the gap. This CDR3 spans 13 amino acids. Per the germline V gene, CDR1 is NSQYPW and CDR2 is LRSPGD (reference sequence).

This clone occurred a few times. Germline and genes here are mouse. The observed sequence ends 4 residues before the CDR3 terminus, with the missing tail filled in from the germline J gene. Other DNA sequences in this sample translate to the same CDR3. The chain employs TRBV19 and TRBJ2-3; D remains unclear. This CDR3 has 14 residues. Germline V gene sequence: CDR1 FNHDT, CDR2 SITEND (reference sequence). Trimming pared 2 bases from V and 0 bases from J, leaving 7 bases between. The CDR3 loop reads CASSIRSSAETLYF. The sequenced part of the CDR3 DNA is TGTGCCAGCAGTATTCGTTCTAGTGCAGAA.

A few counts support this clone. The gene names here belong to mouse. Read data end 4 residues before the CDR3 end; the end is taken from the germline J gene. The chain joins TRBV1 to TRBJ1-1; 10 bases match TRBD1. The germline CDR1 and CDR2 sequences are NSQYPW and LRSPGD (reference sequence). Trimming removed 1 base from V and 0 bases from J; junction bases left unmatched: 2. The CDR3 sequence is 16 residues long. Partial CDR3 DNA: TGCACCTGCAGTGCAGGAGGGACAGGGGCAAACACA. It translates to CTCSAGGTGANT. The CDR3, in full, reads CTCSAGGTGANTEVFF.

This clone occurred many times. The gene names given are mouse names. The read ends 4 residues early relative to the CDR3; the germline J gene fills the gap. The chain recombines TRBV3 with TRBJ2-3; D possibly corresponds to TRBD1 (7 bases). Trimming took 1 base from V and 1 from J, leaving 12 bases between them. This CDR3 contains 16 residues. The V gene's germline CDR1 is SNHLY and CDR2 FYNGKV (reference sequence). The CDR3 loop reads CASSLEGAPGAETLYF. The sequenced CDR3 bases are TGTGCCAGCAGCTTAGAGGGGGCGCCGGGTGCAGAA.

As for this clone: Gene and germline names: mouse. The sequence runs out 4 residues before the end of the CDR3; the remainder is reconstructed from the germline J gene. The rearrangement links TRBV13-1 to TRBJ2-2, with D perhaps matching TRBD1 (5 bases). From germline, CDR1 is NSHNY and CDR2 SYGAGN. This CDR3 is built from 15 residues. V lost 4 bases to trimming and J lost 2 bases, with 12 bases between them. The CDR3 DNA, read in part, is TGTGCCAGCAGTTGGAGGGGAGGGAACACCGGG. Translated, it gives CASSWRGGNTG. The full CDR3 protein is CASSWRGGNTGQLYF.

There are a few counts of this clone. The listed genes are named as in mouse. Sequencing ends 4 residues short of the CDR3 end; the germline J gene provides the rest. The genes are TRBV5 and TRBJ2-2; no clear D gene. The CDR3 runs to 12 residues. The V gene's germline CDR1 is LGHNA and CDR2 YNLKQL (reference sequence). Trimming stripped 3 bases from V and 6 bases from J, with 5 bases between. The sequenced part of the CDR3 DNA is TGTGCCAGCAGCCAGGGGTCCGGG. This translates into CASSQGSG. The CDR3 in its entirety is CASSQGSGQLYF.

A few counts support this clone. The genes and germline here are from mouse. From the germline J gene comes the end of the CDR3, since the read stops 4 residues before it. This same CDR3 is encoded by further DNA sequences in the sample. The J gene is TRBJ1-2, the V gene TRBV13-1; TRBD1 aligns across 9 bases. This CDR3 region has 13 residues. V lost 5 bases, J lost 3 bases, and 2 bases stayed unmatched. Germline V CDR1 and CDR2: NSHNY, SYGAGN. The CDR3 bases that were read are TGTGCCAGCAGCAGACAGGGGGACTCC. As protein: CASSRQGDS. In full, the CDR3 reads CASSRQGDSDYTF.

This clone appeared a few times. Mouse germline and gene names are used. Coverage ceases 4 residues before the CDR3 finishes, and the germline J gene fills in the end. This sample also contains other DNA sequences that code for the same CDR3. The chain carries TRBV19 and TRBJ2-3, with 10 bases matching TRBD1. This CDR3 region has 16 residues. Looked up from germline, CDR1 is FNHDT and CDR2 is SITEND (reference sequence). The junction had 3 bases not matched to a gene; V was cut back by 2 bases and J by 0 bases. This chain's CDR3 is CASSIGTGASAETLYF. CDR3 DNA (partial): TGTGCCAGCAGTATCGGGACAGGGGCTAGTGCAGAA.

On this clone itself: Gene names are the mouse ones. The missing CDR3 end, 4 residues past where the read stops, is filled in from the germline J gene. The chain couples TRBV13-1 to TRBJ2-1; D may be TRBD1 (5 bases). The CDR3 is 14 amino acids. V lost 5 bases to trimming and J lost 1 base, with 10 bases between them. Germline V lookup: CDR1 NSHNY, CDR2 SYGAGN. CDR3 DNA (partial): TGTGCCAGCAGGAAGACAGAAAACTATGCT. Residues: CASRKTENYA. The full-length CDR3 reads as CASRKTENYAEQFF.

This clone was found a few times. The gene names here belong to mouse. Coverage ceases 4 residues before the CDR3 finishes, and the germline J gene fills in the end. The chain recombines TRBV13-1 with TRBJ2-3, with 10 nucleotides matching TRBD2. This CDR3 is built from 16 residues. Per germline, CDR1 NSHNY and CDR2 SYGAGN. J lost 0 bases, V lost 3 bases, and 4 bases had no gene match. CDR3 DNA (partial): TGTGCCAGCAGTGGCCCTGGGGGGGCAAGTGCAGAA. This translates into CASSGPGGASAE. The CDR3, in full, reads CASSGPGGASAETLYF.

This clone turned up a few times. Germline and genes: mouse. The sequence runs out 4 residues before the end of the CDR3; the remainder is reconstructed from the germline J gene. The chain couples TRBV13-2 to TRBJ2-3; D is undetermined. From germline, CDR1 is NNHNN and CDR2 SYGAGS (reference sequence). Trimming removed 1 base at V and 2 bases at J, with 5 bases between. This CDR3 spans 13 amino acids. The part of the CDR3 DNA that was read is TGTGCCAGCGGTGATAACTTTGCAGAA. Translated: CASGDNFAE. The entire CDR3 is CASGDNFAETLYF.

This clone came up a few times. The germline and genes are mouse ones. The CDR3 is cut off 4 residues early in the read; its end comes from the germline J gene. The chain recombines TRBV13-1 with TRBJ2-5; TRBD1 matches at 10 bases. Germline V lookup: CDR1 NSHNY, CDR2 SYGAGN. The CDR3 runs to 13 residues. The CDR3 loop is CASRPGQGDTQYF. CDR3 DNA, as far as it was read: TGTGCCAGCAGGCCGGGACAGGGGGAC.

This clone was observed a few times. Gene names follow the mouse nomenclature. The CDR3 goes on 4 residues after the read ends, and that part is filled in from the germline J gene. The rearrangement uses TRBV19 and TRBJ2-7, with 8 bases aligning to TRBD1. The junction had 4 bases not matched to a gene; V was cut back by 2 bases and J by 3 bases. Germline CDR1 reads FNHDT; CDR2 reads SITEND (reference sequence). The CDR3 totals 14 residues. Incomplete CDR3 DNA: TGTGCCAGCAGTATTCAGGGGGCTATCTAT. Translation gives CASSIQGAIY. In full, the CDR3 reads CASSIQGAIYEQYF.

This clone showed up many times. Gene labels here are mouse ones. Partial CDR3 DNA: TGTGCCAGCAGTGACCGACAGGGCGGGAACTATGCT. The encoded protein is CASSDRQGGNYA. In full, the CDR3 reads CASSDRQGGNYAEQFF. V gene TRBV13-1 combines with J gene TRBJ2-1; 7 nucleotides line up with TRBD1. Read coverage stops 4 residues before the CDR3 terminus; the germline J gene supplies the remainder. The CDR3 contains 16 residues. The V segment lost 2 bases and the J segment 1 base; nucleotides outside the gene matches: 6. Germline CDR1 reads NSHNY; CDR2 reads SYGAGN.

About this clone itself: Gene names and germline match the mouse. The CDR3 loop reads CASSAAGTGGYEQYF. CDR3 DNA (partial): TGTGCCAGCAGTGCCGCCGGGACTGGGGGATAT. The chain is built from TRBV13-1 and TRBJ2-7, with TRBD2 identical over 11 bases. With the read ending 4 residues before the CDR3 end, the germline J gene is used to fill in that end. The V gene's germline CDR1 is NSHNY and CDR2 SYGAGN. The CDR3 totals 15 residues.

As regards this clone: The gene names given are mouse names. The read ends 3 residues early relative to the CDR3; the germline J gene fills the gap. The chain carries TRBV16 and TRBJ1-6; TRBD1 is a possible D gene (6 bases). TRBJ1-6 falls under the ORF class, with uncertain function. V lost 0 bases to trimming and J lost 4 bases, with 10 bases between them. The CDR3 has 16 residues. Looked up from germline, CDR1 is SGHSA and CDR2 is FRNQAP. The CDR3 spells CASSLDCGQYNSPLYF. CDR3 bases read: TGTGCAAGCAGCTTAGATTGCGGACAGTATAATTCGCCC.

Concerning this clone: Mouse names are used for the genes. The DNA ends 4 residues before the CDR3 does, and the rest of the CDR3 is filled in from the germline J gene. The V and J genes are TRBV13-3 and TRBJ2-7; D is possibly TRBD1 (5 bases). The CDR3 loop spans 12 amino acids. Germline V gives CDR1 NNHDY, CDR2 SYVADS. The CDR3 here is CASSSDIYEQYF. CDR3 bases read: TGTGCCAGCAGCTCGGACATTTAT.

For this clone: The gene names given are mouse names. The sequence runs out 4 residues before the end of the CDR3; the remainder is reconstructed from the germline J gene. Distinct nucleotide sequences in the sample also encode this CDR3. The chain is built from TRBV13-2 and TRBJ1-2; 8 bases are a match to TRBD1. The germline CDR1 and CDR2 sequences are NNHNN and SYGAGS (reference sequence). The J segment lost 0 bases and the V segment lost 4 bases, leaving 2 bases of the junction unmatched. The CDR3 is 14 residues long. CDR3 bases read: TGTGCCAGCGGTCGGACAGGGACAAACTCC. Protein product: CASGRTGTNS. The complete CDR3 reads CASGRTGTNSDYTF.